Here is one TCR beta chain with its context. Looked up from germline, CDR1 is SGDLS and CDR2 is YYNGEE. Trimming stripped 0 bases from V and 0 bases from J, with 12 bases between. The CDR3 runs to 16 residues. In the source study's methods: How many nucleated cells were present was estimated from reference gene primer amplification. Clones were read by immunoSEQ multiplex PCR, and TCRdb kept only the in-frame ones, dropping some. V, J and clone size are taken as reported in that table, and D and trimming were inferred from the DNA itself. The sample contains some 80,000 clones, about three quarters of which appear only once. The data were obtained in a study of blood T cell repertoires in COVID-19. Study-level information: There were acute and convalescent COVID-19 samples, and they came from the United States, Italy and Spain. PBMCs, B-cell-depleted T cells, or T cells provided the cDNA or gDNA that made up the material.

The material sequenced was peripheral blood. This chain links TRBV9 with TRBJ1-1; unclear D gene. This TCR was recovered from an elderly woman with active or convalescent COVID-19. The chain's CDR3 is CASSVDVTGLNTEAFF. Written as DNA, the CDR3 is TGTGCCAGCAGCGTAGACGTGACGGGGTTGAACACTGAAGCTTTCTTT. The full variable domain, rest sourced from reference TRBV9 and TRBJ1-1, is DSGVTQTPKHLITATGQRVTLRCSPRSGDLSVYWYQQSLDQGLQFLIQYYNGEERAKGNILERFSAQQFPDLHSELNLSSLELGDSALYFCASSVDVTGLNTEAFFGQGTRLTVV.